This note documents a single TCR beta chain sequence. All diabetic donors were classified as either type 1 or type 2 diabetes. Other autoimmune diseases and infections within the past four weeks excluded donors. These data come from a study of type 1 and type 2 diabetes patients. Trimming stripped 3 bases from V and 5 bases from J, with 10 bases between. CDR1 is LNHDA, CDR2 SQIVND, per germline (reference sequence). CDR3 length: 13 amino acids. The PCR template was genomic DNA. Multiplex PCR with 30 forward and 13 reverse primers amplified the TCR beta CDR3. In TCRdb, the multiplex PCR reads were re-called with MiXCR into one record per CDR3 protein. Here the sample spans fewer than 300,000 distinct CDR3 sequences, around 47% being singletons.

This receptor was obtained from a man between 18 and 35 years old with type 2 diabetes. Sequenced: peripheral blood mononuclear cells (PBMCs). The genes are TRBV19 and TRBJ1-1; D possibly corresponds to TRBD1 (6 bases). CDR3 loop: CASSITGRTEAFF. CDR3 in DNA: TGTGCCAGTAGTATCACAGGGAGAACTGAAGCTTTCTTT.